This TCR beta chain was captured in a study of cytomegalovirus exposure and HLA in healthy donors. Overall study results and limits: With later analysis, a missense DCLRE1C variant became linked to TCR beta V- and J-gene trimming.

This cohort consisted of healthy bone marrow donors. The CDR3 runs 14 residues. V was cut by 4 bases and J by 5 bases, with 12 bases left in between. Germline V CDR1 and CDR2: MDHEN, SYDVKM. A word on this clone: Its antigen is unknown.

60 Vbeta and 13 Jbeta primers were used in PCR. Some clones are missing from TCRdb's copy, which holds only in-frame ones; the method was immunoSEQ multiplex PCR. The table lists roughly 150,000 clones, 80% of them singletons, with approximately 15% in the top ten. The chain has TRBV28 and TRBJ1-5; possible D gene TRBD1, 5 bases. Sequencing was done on a sample of PBMCs. The receptor was isolated from a middle-aged woman in good health and CMV-seronegative. The chain's CDR3 is CASSSDRPYQPQHF. CDR3 DNA: TGTGCCAGCAGTTCTGACAGACCTTATCAGCCCCAGCATTTT. Based on the CDR3 plus reference TRBV28 and TRBJ1-5, the full variable domain is DVKVTQSSRYLVKRTGEKVFLECVQDMDHENMFWYRQDPGLGLRLIYFSYDVKMKEKGDIPEGYSVSREKKERFSLILESASTNQTSMYLCASSSDRPYQPQHFGDGTRLSIL.